This is a list of T cell receptor beta chains from one sample in a study of post-analysis software for immune sequencing data. A single record per CDR3 protein comes from TCRdb applying MiXCR to the PCR reads. The sample lists 750,000 to 950,000 distinct CDR3 sequences, approximately 53% seen once, with 4.6% in the top ten. Material: blood. These TCRs come from a girl aged 5 to 17 with multiple sclerosis. Both conserved end residues are part of each CDR3. The order of the fields is clone size, J gene, D gene, V gene, CDR3 DNA, CDR3 protein. D genes are given only for firm matches. Not every row has a clone size; where given, it reads once, few, many or a size class.

. | TRBJ2-7 | . | TRBV6-1 | TGTGCCAGCATACGTCTGGGGGCCTACGAGCAGTACTTC | CASIRLGAYEQYF
. | TRBJ2-7 | TRBD1 | TRBV7-2 | TGTGCCAGCAGCGACTGGGACAGGGTCTACGAGCAGTACTTC | CASSDWDRVYEQYF
. | TRBJ2-1 | TRBD1 | TRBV20-1 | TGCAGTGCTAGAGATATTCCCAGGGGGCGAACCTACAATGAGCAGTTCTTC | CSARDIPRGRTYNEQFF
. | TRBJ2-5 | . | TRBV5-1 | TGCGCCAGCAGATACGAGATGGAGACCCAGTACTTC | CASRYEMETQYF
once | TRBJ1-5 | . | TRBV12-3/TRBV12-4 | TGTGCCAGCAGTCCTCGGGAGGGGCTACCCAATCAGCCCCAGCATTTT | CASSPREGLPNQPQHF
. | TRBJ1-2 | . | TRBV12-3/TRBV12-4 | TGTGCCAGCAGTCCCGGGTCGACAGACACTAACTATGGCTACACCTTC | CASSPGSTDTNYGYTF
. | TRBJ2-7 | TRBD1 | TRBV5-1 | TGCGCCAGCAGCACACCCACCAGACAGGGGGTCGAGCAGTACTTC | CASSTPTRQGVEQYF
. | TRBJ2-7 | . | TRBV20-1 | TGCAGTGCTAGTCGAGTCCCCGGCGGGTACGAGCAGTACTTC | CSASRVPGGYEQYF
. | TRBJ2-1 | . | TRBV5-1 | TGCGCCAGCAGCCCGTGGGGGGATAGCTCCTACAATGAGCAGTTCTTC | CASSPWGDSSYNEQFF
. | TRBJ2-1 | . | TRBV12-3/TRBV12-4 | TGTGCCAGCAGTTTGTGGGGGGCCTACAATGAGCAGTTCTTC | CASSLWGAYNEQFF
. | TRBJ2-1 | . | TRBV18 | TGTGCCAGCTCAGCGACAGGGAGGTCCTACAATGAGCAGTTCTTC | CASSATGRSYNEQFF
few | TRBJ2-1 | TRBD2 | TRBV7-8 | TGTGCCAGCAGCTCACAAAGCGGGAGGATTTACAATGAGCAGTTCTTC | CASSSQSGRIYNEQFF
. | TRBJ2-5 | . | TRBV2 | TGTGCCAGCAGTGAAGGGCAGACCCAGTACTTC | CASSEGQTQYF
. | TRBJ2-1 | TRBD1 | TRBV29-1 | TGCAGCGACGACCCACCGGGACAGGGAGACAATGAGCAGTTCTTC | CSDDPPGQGDNEQFF
. | TRBJ2-1 | TRBD2 | TRBV5-1 | TGTGCCAGCAGCCCGCGACTAGCGGGGGGTTCCTACAATGAGCAGTTCTTC | CASSPRLAGGSYNEQFF
. | TRBJ2-1 | TRBD2 | TRBV20-1 | TGCAGTGCTAGAGCCCGACTAGCGGGGGACAATGAGCAGTTCTTC | CSARARLAGDNEQFF
. | TRBJ2-4 | . | TRBV3-1 | TGTGCCAGCAGCCCACTTGTAGGGTTGGGAAAAAACATTCAGTACTTC | CASSPLVGLGKNIQYF
. | TRBJ2-5 | TRBD1 | TRBV29-1 | TGCAGCGGGTCGGGACAGGGCCAAGAGACCCAGTACTTC | CSGSGQGQETQYF
. | TRBJ1-5 | . | TRBV11-2 | TGTGCCAGCAGCCCCCGAACGGGCCAGCCCCAGCATTTT | CASSPRTGQPQHF
few | TRBJ2-3 | TRBD2 | TRBV7-9 | TGTGCCAGCAGCCCCGCCTCCTTCGGAGCGGGAGTTTCAGATACGCAGTATTTT | CASSPASFGAGVSDTQYF
. | TRBJ2-7 | TRBD1 | TRBV7-9 | TGTGCCAGCACCTTGGGGGACAGTACCTACGAGCAGTACTTC | CASTLGDSTYEQYF
few | TRBJ2-3 | . | TRBV5-1 | TGCGCCAGCAGCTTGGCTGACCTATCAGCAGATACGCAGTATTTT | CASSLADLSADTQYF
. | TRBJ2-7 | TRBD2 | TRBV20-1 | TGCAGTGCTAGGGGACTAGCGGACGATTACGAGCAGTACTTC | CSARGLADDYEQYF
many | TRBJ2-3 | TRBD2 | TRBV6-4 | TGTGCCAGCAGTGACGCGGGGGGCACAGATACGCAGTATTTT | CASSDAGGTDTQYF
. | TRBJ2-7 | . | TRBV15 | TGTGCCACCAGCAGCCTGCACGGGTCCGCTTACGAGCAGTACTTC | CATSSLHGSAYEQYF